A selection of T cell receptor beta chains follows, all from one sample in a study of T cells in Graves' hyperthyroidism and ophthalmopathy. TCRdb reprocessed the multiplex PCR reads via MiXCR and lists one record per CDR3 protein. Of hundreds of thousands of distinct CDR3 sequences listed, 20% to 25% are singletons. The specimen was blood. These TCRs come from a man in his fifties with Graves' hyperthyroidism. The CDR3 runs from the conserved cysteine through the conserved F or W. The D gene is left open where the match is weak. Only part of the rows carry a size: once, few, many, or a class if the clone is expanded.

CDR3 DNA	CDR3 protein	clone size	V gene	J gene	D gene
TGTGCCAGCAGCTTAGATGCGTCTAGCACGTTGTATGAGCAGTTCTTC	CASSLDASSTLYEQFF	few	TRBV11-3	TRBJ2-1	NA
TGTGCCAGCAGTTTAGGTGGAGACAGGGTCGGCTACACCTTC	CASSLGGDRVGYTF	NA	TRBV12-3/TRBV12-4	TRBJ1-2	TRBD1
TGTGCCAGCAGCTCCCCCCCTATCGGCAATCAGCCCCAGCATTTT	CASSSPPIGNQPQHF	NA	TRBV28	TRBJ1-5	NA
TGTGCCAGCAGTACGGGACAGGGGATCCCCGGGGAGCTGTTTTTT	CASSTGQGIPGELFF	NA	TRBV13	TRBJ2-2	TRBD1
TGTGCCAGCAGCCACGACAGGGGGGCGGGAAATGAGCAGTTCTTC	CASSHDRGAGNEQFF	few	TRBV7-9	TRBJ2-1	TRBD1
TGTGCCAGCAGCTTGGTCGGGAAGGGGAATAGTGGGGAGACCCAGTACTTC	CASSLVGKGNSGETQYF	many	TRBV5-8	TRBJ2-5	NA
TGCGCCAGCAGCCCGATGAACAGGGGGCACGACGAGCAGTACTTC	CASSPMNRGHDEQYF	NA	TRBV4-1	TRBJ2-7	TRBD1
TGTGCCAGCAGCTTAACCCAGGGTATCCTGTTTTTT	CASSLTQGILFF	NA	TRBV7-2	TRBJ2-2	NA
TGTGCCAGCAGTTACTCGGTACAGTGGAATACGCAGTATTTT	CASSYSVQWNTQYF	NA	TRBV6-5	TRBJ2-3	NA
TGTGCCAGCAGTTCCAGACTAGCGGAACACTCCTACGAGCAGTACTTC	CASSSRLAEHSYEQYF	NA	TRBV27	TRBJ2-7	TRBD2
TGCAGTGCTAGCTACGGGAGGCAAATCTTAGAGACCCAGTACTTC	CSASYGRQILETQYF	few	TRBV20-1	TRBJ2-5	TRBD2
TGTGCCGTGGGGGGGGTCGGGGACCAAGAGACCCAGTACTTC	CAVGGVGDQETQYF	NA	TRBV28	TRBJ2-5	TRBD2
TGTGCCAGCAGTTTACGGGCGGTGGGGGATACGCAGTATTTT	CASSLRAVGDTQYF	NA	TRBV12-3/TRBV12-4	TRBJ2-3	NA
TGTGCCAGCAGCCAAGATTTCGCGGGACTAGCGGGAGGAGCCTACGAGCAGTACTTC	CASSQDFAGLAGGAYEQYF	NA	TRBV3-1	TRBJ2-7	TRBD2
TGTGCCAGCAGTGTCAGTAAGGGCTCCTACGAGCAGTACTTC	CASSVSKGSYEQYF	many	TRBV2	TRBJ2-7	NA
TGTGCCAGCAGTTTAGGAACTAGATTCTACGAGCAGTACTTC	CASSLGTRFYEQYF	few	TRBV12-3/TRBV12-4	TRBJ2-7	NA
TGCAGTGCTAGTCCCCTAGCGGGAGGGCCGGGGGAGCAGTACTTC	CSASPLAGGPGEQYF	few	TRBV20-1	TRBJ2-7	TRBD2
TGTGCCAGCAGCTTCTCGGGGGCGTATGGCTACACCTTC	CASSFSGAYGYTF	few	TRBV7-9	TRBJ1-2	NA
TGTGCCAGTAGTAGAAACTGGCAAGAGACCCAGTACTTC	CASSRNWQETQYF	NA	TRBV19	TRBJ2-5	NA
TGCAGTGCCTCCAGAACAGGGCTGGGTACGCAGTATTTT	CSASRTGLGTQYF	few	TRBV20-1	TRBJ2-3	NA
TGCAGTGCTAGCCCCGGGACAGGGGCCAACAATCAGCCCCAGCATTTT	CSASPGTGANNQPQHF	NA	TRBV20-1	TRBJ1-5	TRBD1
TGTGCCAGCCGGGCGACTAGCGGGAGGTGGGGGACCCAGTACTTC	CASRATSGRWGTQYF	NA	TRBV13	TRBJ2-5	TRBD2
TGTGCCAGCAGCTTAGCCCCCGGGACAGTCTACGAGCAGTACTTC	CASSLAPGTVYEQYF	few	TRBV11-3	TRBJ2-7	TRBD1
TGCAGTGCTAGCCCTTCCGGGACTAGCGGGAGGAGCTCCTACAATGAGCAGTTCTTC	CSASPSGTSGRSSYNEQFF	NA	TRBV20-1	TRBJ2-1	TRBD2
TGTGCCAGCAGGACCCTTCCGGGACACAGTTACAATGAGCAGTTCTTC	CASRTLPGHSYNEQFF	NA	TRBV6-1	TRBJ2-1	NA
TGTGCCAGCAGCTTAACGGGAGAGAACGAGCAGTACTTC	CASSLTGENEQYF	NA	TRBV7-3	TRBJ2-7	NA
TGTGCCAGTAGTATAGTGTGGGAGACAGGGAATCAGCCCCAGCATTTT	CASSIVWETGNQPQHF	NA	TRBV19	TRBJ1-5	TRBD1
TGTGCCAGCACCTTTATCGGACCTTCGGAAACGCAGTATTTT	CASTFIGPSETQYF	many	TRBV27	TRBJ2-3	NA
TGCAGTGCTAGAGATCACGGGAGAACAGATACGCAGTATTTT	CSARDHGRTDTQYF	few	TRBV20-1	TRBJ2-3	NA
TGTGCCAGCAGTTCCAGACTAGCGGTCCTCACAGATACGCAGTATTTT	CASSSRLAVLTDTQYF	once	TRBV27	TRBJ2-3	TRBD2